The present T cell receptor (beta chain) was sequenced within a study of T cell repertoires in cytomegalovirus infection. The table lists this clonotype with many counts. One entry per CDR3 protein results from TCRdb running MiXCR on the reads. Among 490,000 or so distinct CDR3 sequences, about 10% were seen once, and the ten largest hold roughly 10%. This clonotype was obtained from a human donor in good health (CMV status not recorded). Some clones in this sample may be carry-over from other donors' samples. Input material: PBMCs.

The CDR3 sequence is CAISGTDNQPQHF. In DNA, the CDR3 is TGTGCCATCAGCGGGACAGACAATCAGCCCCAGCATTTT. This chain connects TRBV10-3 to TRBJ1-5; the match to TRBD1 covers 7 bases. V lost 6 bases and J lost 3; bases outside the gene matches: 2. From germline, CDR1 is ENHRY and CDR2 SYGVKD. The CDR3 loop spans 13 amino acids.